This is a list of T cell receptor beta chains from one sample in a study of shared clonotypes between healthy human individuals. Sequencing was performed with immunoSEQ multiplex PCR; in TCRdb, only in-frame clones are kept and a portion is missing. The sample has hundreds of thousands of clones, 72% seen once. Sequences were obtained from memory CD4+ T cells sorted from blood. These receptors came from a woman in her twenties or thirties in good health. CDR3s include the opening cysteine and the closing phenylalanine or tryptophan. A D gene is named only where the DNA matches it firmly. Size is omitted from some rows. Given values are once, few, many or a class for expanded clones.

V	J	D	size	CDR3	DNA
TRBV5-4	TRBJ1-1	NA	NA	CASSEAGRLNTEAFF	TGTGCCAGCAGTGAAGCAGGTCGTCTGAACACTGAAGCTTTCTTT
TRBV4-1	TRBJ2-3	NA	NA	CASSQDTSDSFTDTQYF	TGCGCCAGCAGCCAAGATACCAGCGATTCCTTCACAGATACGCAGTATTTT
TRBV6-6	TRBJ2-3	NA	NA	CASSGLGTDTQYF	TGTGCCAGCAGTGGACTGGGGACAGATACGCAGTATTTT
TRBV30	TRBJ1-1	NA	NA	CASRVSGVAFF	TGTGCCTCCCGGGTTAGCGGAGTAGCTTTCTTT
TRBV2	TRBJ2-5	NA	NA	CASVERWTQETQYF	TGTGCCAGCGTTGAGCGATGGACGCAAGAGACCCAGTACTTC
TRBV6-5	TRBJ1-1	NA	NA	CASRTVFEAFF	TGTGCCAGCAGGACAGTTTTTGAAGCTTTCTTT
TRBV15	TRBJ1-1	NA	NA	CATSRENRVGTEAFF	TGTGCCACCAGCAGAGAAAACAGGGTGGGCACTGAAGCTTTCTTT
TRBV5-4	TRBJ1-2	TRBD1	NA	CASSPLDRVGYTF	TGTGCCAGCAGCCCTCTCGACAGGGTCGGCTACACCTTC
TRBV2	TRBJ1-3	NA	NA	CASKGAAWETGNTIYF	TGTGCCAGCAAAGGGGCGGCCTGGGAAACTGGAAACACCATATATTTT
TRBV6-5	TRBJ2-1	NA	NA	CASSYSKGTVEQFF	TGTGCCAGCAGTTACTCGAAGGGCACAGTTGAGCAGTTCTTC
TRBV19	TRBJ2-1	NA	NA	CASSIDQLAGEQFF	TGTGCCAGTAGTATAGATCAACTAGCTGGGGAGCAGTTCTTC
TRBV25-1	TRBJ2-1	TRBD2	few	CASSERSSGAYNEQFF	TGTGCCAGCAGTGAGAGATCTAGCGGAGCCTACAATGAGCAGTTCTTC
TRBV28	TRBJ1-1	NA	NA	CASSPPGGRRTEAFF	TGTGCCAGCAGTCCCCCCGGGGGGCGCCGGACTGAAGCTTTCTTT
TRBV28	TRBJ1-5	NA	few	CASSFPVIRDNAPRPQHF	TGTGCCAGCAGTTTCCCGGTCATCCGGGATAATGCCCCAAGGCCCCAGCATTTT
TRBV5-4	TRBJ2-7	NA	NA	CASSSGVGAYEQYF	TGTGCCAGCAGCTCAGGGGTCGGGGCCTACGAGCAGTACTTC
TRBV7-3	TRBJ2-1	NA	few	CASSFRARPSGQNEQFF	TGTGCCAGCAGCTTCAGGGCCCGGCCCTCGGGCCAAAATGAGCAGTTCTTC
TRBV2	TRBJ1-4	NA	NA	CASKREQTLIATNEKLFF	TGTGCCAGCAAAAGGGAGCAGACTCTAATTGCAACTAATGAAAAACTGTTTTTT
TRBV5-4	TRBJ1-1	TRBD1	NA	CASSLSTLYRGNRTEAFF	TGTGCCAGCAGCTTATCTACACTTTACAGGGGGAATCGCACTGAAGCTTTCTTT
TRBV5-1	TRBJ2-3	NA	NA	CASSSRQNTDTQYF	TGCGCCAGCAGCTCCAGACAGAACACAGATACGCAGTATTTT
TRBV11-2	TRBJ2-7	TRBD1	NA	CASSVLQGSYEQYF	TGTGCCAGCAGCGTACTACAGGGGTCCTACGAGCAGTACTTC
TRBV5-1	TRBJ2-5	TRBD1	NA	CASSSTSGTGEETQYF	TGCGCCAGCAGCTCTACATCCGGGACAGGTGAAGAGACCCAGTACTTC
TRBV20-1	TRBJ1-1	NA	NA	CSARPGRVAFF	TGCAGTGCTAGACCGGGACGGGTAGCTTTCTTT
TRBV7-9	TRBJ2-7	NA	NA	CASSLQGRERSYEQYF	TGTGCCAGCAGCCTTCAGGGGCGGGAGAGATCCTACGAGCAGTACTTC
TRBV6-6	TRBJ2-2	NA	NA	CASRSGQYPGELFF	TGTGCCAGCAGATCGGGACAATATCCCGGGGAGCTGTTTTTT
TRBV5-1	TRBJ1-3	NA	NA	CASSSQGSGNTIYF	TGCGCCAGCAGCTCACAGGGCTCTGGAAACACCATATATTTT
TRBV9	TRBJ2-7	TRBD2	NA	CASSSAGVGVLDEQYF	TGTGCCAGCAGCAGCGCGGGGGTCGGGGTACTGGACGAGCAGTACTTC
TRBV7-9	TRBJ1-4	TRBD1	NA	CASSPGQGNEKLFF	TGTGCCAGCAGCCCAGGACAGGGGAATGAAAAACTGTTTTTT
TRBV6-1	TRBJ1-5	TRBD1	few	CASRMTGGNQPQHF	TGTGCCAGCAGGATGACAGGGGGCAATCAGCCCCAGCATTTT
TRBV29-1	TRBJ2-7	NA	few	CSVEEGPSYEQYF	TGCAGCGTTGAGGAGGGACCCTCCTACGAGCAGTACTTC
TRBV7-9	TRBJ2-5	TRBD2	NA	CASSFSGAQETQYF	TGTGCCAGCAGCTTTAGCGGGGCCCAAGAGACCCAGTACTTC
TRBV7-9	TRBJ1-3	NA	NA	CASSETGISGNTIYF	TGTGCCAGCAGTGAAACAGGGATCTCTGGAAACACCATATATTTT
TRBV5-1	TRBJ2-3	TRBD1	NA	CASSFWDRDADTQYF	TGCGCCAGCAGCTTTTGGGACAGGGACGCCGATACGCAGTATTTT
TRBV5-4	TRBJ2-3	NA	NA	CATKFRQGGNTDTQYF	TGTGCCACGAAATTCAGACAGGGAGGAAACACAGATACGCAGTATTTT
TRBV2	TRBJ2-7	NA	NA	CASTSEGSSYEQYF	TGTGCCAGCACCTCTGAAGGGAGCTCCTACGAGCAGTACTTC
TRBV7-2	TRBJ2-7	TRBD2	once	CASSLELAGVFPWGEQYF	TGTGCCAGCAGCTTAGAACTAGCGGGAGTTTTCCCCTGGGGCGAGCAGTACTTC
TRBV30	TRBJ1-5	NA	NA	CAWSVRASQPQHF	TGTGCCTGGAGTGTCAGGGCGAGCCAGCCCCAGCATTTT
TRBV28	TRBJ2-7	NA	NA	CASSSPAYSSYEQYF	TGTGCCAGCAGTTCCCCCGCGTACAGCTCCTACGAGCAGTACTTC
TRBV11-3	TRBJ1-5	NA	NA	CASSLDRGQPQHF	TGTGCCAGCAGCTTAGATCGCGGTCAGCCCCAGCATTTT
TRBV19	TRBJ2-2	NA	NA	CASSKQVGELFF	TGTGCCAGTAGTAAGCAGGTCGGGGAGCTGTTTTTT
TRBV6-1	TRBJ1-5	NA	NA	CASSEARRLPGQPQHF	TGTGCCAGCAGTGAAGCGCGACGCCTCCCGGGACAGCCCCAGCATTTT
TRBV7-2	TRBJ2-7	NA	NA	CASSSYQGSYEQYF	TGTGCCAGCAGCTCATATCAGGGGTCCTACGAGCAGTACTTC
TRBV7-2	TRBJ2-7	TRBD2	once	CASSLALAGAEQYF	TGTGCCAGCAGCTTAGCGCTAGCGGGAGCCGAGCAGTACTTC
TRBV7-9	TRBJ2-3	TRBD2	NA	CASSLPGTNVADTQYF	TGTGCCAGCAGCTTGCCCGGGACTAACGTCGCAGATACGCAGTATTTT
TRBV27	TRBJ2-1	NA	NA	CASSLRRARVNEQFF	TGTGCCAGCAGCCTGAGGAGGGCCCGGGTCAATGAGCAGTTCTTC
TRBV4-1	TRBJ1-5	TRBD1	many	CASSQDETGGGGQPQHF	TGCGCCAGCAGCCAAGACGAAACAGGGGGCGGAGGTCAGCCCCAGCATTTT
TRBV2	TRBJ2-2	NA	NA	CASKPRGGGELFF	TGTGCCAGCAAGCCCAGGGGTGGCGGGGAGCTGTTTTTT
TRBV28	TRBJ2-6	NA	NA	CASSFHSGANVLTF	TGTGCCAGCAGTTTCCACTCTGGGGCCAACGTCCTGACTTTC
TRBV19	TRBJ1-5	TRBD1	once	CASSISRTGRNQPQHF	TGTGCCAGTAGTATATCCCGGACAGGGCGCAATCAGCCCCAGCATTTT
TRBV25-1	TRBJ2-7	TRBD2	once	CASSETSGPSYEQYF	TGTGCCAGCAGTGAGACTAGCGGGCCTTCCTACGAGCAGTACTTC
TRBV5-1	TRBJ1-1	NA	NA	CASSLVGAHTEAFF	TGCGCCAGCAGCTTGGTAGGGGCACACACTGAAGCTTTCTTT
TRBV28	TRBJ1-1	NA	NA	CASSPPSGTSDYGAFF	TGTGCCAGCAGTCCACCTTCCGGGACATCTGACTATGGAGCTTTCTTT
TRBV5-1	TRBJ2-7	TRBD2	NA	CASSLSGGIAYEQYF	TGCGCCAGCAGCTTGTCCGGGGGGATCGCCTACGAGCAGTACTTC
TRBV5-6	TRBJ1-1	TRBD1	many	CASSSPPPGQGGVNAEAFF	TGTGCCAGCAGCTCCCCACCGCCGGGACAGGGCGGCGTGAACGCTGAAGCTTTCTTT